One sample yielded the 14 T cell receptor beta chains listed below, sequenced in a study of T cells after posttransplantation cyclophosphamide. Sequenced by immunoSEQ multiplex PCR; TCRdb stores in-frame clones only, minus some. This sample comprises more than 7,000 clones, none seen once only. A marrow graft followed busulfan-fludarabine conditioning, with cyclophosphamide on days +3 and +4. Here the sequenced sample was PBMCs, taken after an allogeneic stem cell transplant with post-transplant cyclophosphamide. The receptors stem from a male patient aged 25-45 years who received an allogeneic stem cell transplant from an unrelated donor, was CMV-positive, and had acute and chronic GVHD. The T cells may partly be graft donor cells.

This clone was observed a handful of times. The J gene is TRBJ1-5, the V gene TRBV6-2 or TRBV6-3; D call uncertain. The CDR3 runs to 13 residues. Per germline, CDR1 MNHEY and CDR2 SVGEGT. V was shortened by 1 base and J by 7 bases, with 8 bases between the two germline ends. CDR3 residues: CASSYWTGQPQHF. The DNA of the CDR3 is TGTGCCAGCAGTTACTGGACGGGGCAGCCCCAGCATTTT.

This clone was seen ten or more times. This rearrangement joins TRBV7-9 to TRBJ2-1, with TRBD2 identical over 7 bases. CDR3 length: 16 amino acids. The trim removed 0 bases at V and 1 base at J, leaving 3 bases unmatched. Looked up from germline, CDR1 is SEHNR and CDR2 is FQNEAQ (reference sequence). The CDR3 loop reads CASSLAGAGSYNEQFF. CDR3 DNA sequence: TGTGCCAGCAGCTTAGCTGGAGCGGGATCCTACAATGAGCAGTTCTTC.

This clone was observed at least ten times. The chain employs TRBV27 and TRBJ2-3; 10 nucleotides line up with TRBD2. Trimming cost V 5 bases and J 8 bases; bases outside gene matches: 10. CDR1 MNHEY and CDR2 SMNVEV come from the germline V gene (reference sequence). There are 15 residues in the CDR3. CDR3 loop: CASSISGGIFGTQYF. In DNA, the CDR3 is TGTGCCAGCAGTATTAGCGGGGGGATATTTGGTACGCAGTATTTT.

This clone was counted many times. This chain connects TRBV30 to TRBJ2-5, with TRBD2 matching over 14 bases. Germline V gene lookup returns CDR1 GTSNPN and CDR2 SVGIG (reference sequence). The V segment lost 2 bases and the J segment 5 bases; nucleotides outside the gene matches: 7. The CDR3 extends over 16 amino acids. The CDR3 DNA is TGTGCCTGGAGTCCTGGGACTAGCGGGGGCCCGGAGACCCAGTACTTC. This codes for CAWSPGTSGGPETQYF.

Ten or more counts support this clone. The genes are TRBV6-5 and TRBJ1-5; tentatively, D is TRBD1 (5 bases). V gave up 2 bases and J gave up 4 bases, with 6 bases separating them. This CDR3 is 13 amino acids long. Germline V gene lookup returns CDR1 MNHEY and CDR2 SVGAGI. The CDR3 coding sequence is TGTGCCAGCAGTTACGACAGTAATCAGCCCCAGCATTTT. It specifies CASSYDSNQPQHF.

This clone was seen at least ten times. This chain joins TRBV11-2 and TRBJ1-1, with 10 nucleotides matching TRBD1. The germline V gene encodes CDR1 SGHAT and CDR2 FQNNGV. Losses at the gene ends were 5 bases for V and 5 bases for J; bases not matched to a gene: 5. The CDR3 runs to 14 residues. The CDR3 sequence: CASSLTGQGTEAFF. CDR3 nucleotide sequence: TGTGCCAGCAGCCTAACGGGACAGGGGACTGAAGCTTTCTTT.

This clone was picked up many times. The gene calls are TRBV11-3 and TRBJ1-3; a possible D gene is TRBD1 (6 bases). V shed 4 bases and J shed 2 bases, with 12 bases lying between them. CDR1 and CDR2 from the germline V gene are SGHNT and YENEEA. This CDR3 has 15 residues. CDR3 coding DNA: TGTGCCAGCAGCTCTCAAGGGGACACTGGAAACACCATATATTTT. It is translated as CASSSQGDTGNTIYF.

This clone was detected ten times or more. The rearrangement uses TRBV25-1 and TRBJ2-6; possibly TRBD1 for D (6 bases). Deletions cut 3 bases from V and 13 bases from J, with 16 bases between. The CDR3 sequence is 14 residues long. Germline CDR1 is MGHDK and CDR2 is SYGVNS. CDR3 protein: CASSDPGAGEVLTF. The CDR3, as DNA: TGTGCCAGCAGTGACCCCGGGGCAGGGGAAGTCCTGACTTTC.

At least ten counts were recorded for this clone. The chain recombines TRBV5-8 with TRBJ2-2; D remains unclear. The germline V gene has CDR1 SGHTS and CDR2 YDEGEE. This CDR3 is 15 amino acids long. V was pared by 0 bases and J by 0 bases, with 6 bases between. CDR3 protein: CASSLDSTNTGELFF. The CDR3 DNA reads as TGTGCCAGCAGCTTGGACAGTACGAACACCGGGGAGCTGTTTTTT.

Many counts were recorded for this clone. This chain's CDR3 is CATSDRGSRQGTDTQYF. CDR3 DNA sequence: TGTGCCACCAGTGATAGGGGGAGTCGGCAGGGCACAGATACGCAGTATTTT. The V and J genes are TRBV24-1 and TRBJ2-3, with D perhaps TRBD1 (6 bases). The V end was cut by 3 bases, the J end by 1 base, with 16 bases between. The CDR3 totals 17 residues. Germline CDR1 reads KGHDR; CDR2 reads SFDVKD.

This clone has ten or more counts. V and J are TRBV9 and TRBJ2-3; D gene uncertain. The V end was cut by 4 bases, the J end by 2 bases, with 17 bases between. In germline, CDR1 is SGDLS, CDR2 YYNGEE. The CDR3 has 16 amino acids. The CDR3 here is CASSTGSSRNTDTQYF. DNA for the CDR3: TGTGCCAGCAGCACCGGGTCTAGTCGGAACACAGATACGCAGTATTTT.

This clone was recorded many times. This chain joins TRBV10-3 and TRBJ2-3; D gene uncertain. In germline, CDR1 is ENHRY, CDR2 SYGVKD. Trimming shortened V by 10 bases and J by 0 bases, and 5 bases separated the two germline ends. The CDR3 has 11 amino acids. CDR3 in DNA: TGTGCCAGCGCAAGCACAGATACGCAGTATTTT. Translated, it gives CASASTDTQYF.

This clone was counted ten times or more. This chain connects TRBV5-1 to TRBJ2-5; 16 nucleotides match TRBD2. V trimming: 0 bases; J trimming: 3 bases; junction bases outside the gene matches: 2. The CDR3 has 17 residues. Germline-derived CDR1 and CDR2 are SGHRS and YFSETQ. The CDR3 sequence: CASSLEGLAGGKETQYF. The DNA for the CDR3 is TGCGCCAGCAGCTTGGAGGGACTAGCGGGAGGGAAAGAGACCCAGTACTTC. Full variable domain (missing parts from reference TRBV5-1 and TRBJ2-5): KAGVTQTPRYLIKTRGQQVTLSCSPISGHRSVSWYQQTPGQGLQFLFEYFSETQRNKGNFPGRFSGRQFSNSRSEMNVSTLELGDSALYLCASSLEGLAGGKETQYFGPGTRLLVL.

This clone has only a few counts. The chain uses TRBV29-1 and TRBJ2-7, with D tentatively TRBD1 (5 bases). The V end lost 5 bases, the J end lost 0 bases, and 11 bases lay between the germline ends. The CDR3 length is 13 residues. Per the germline V gene, CDR1 is SQVTM and CDR2 is ANQGSEA. In DNA form, the CDR3 reads TGCAGCGTTCTAGGGGTACCCTCCTACGAGCAGTACTTC. This sequence encodes CSVLGVPSYEQYF.